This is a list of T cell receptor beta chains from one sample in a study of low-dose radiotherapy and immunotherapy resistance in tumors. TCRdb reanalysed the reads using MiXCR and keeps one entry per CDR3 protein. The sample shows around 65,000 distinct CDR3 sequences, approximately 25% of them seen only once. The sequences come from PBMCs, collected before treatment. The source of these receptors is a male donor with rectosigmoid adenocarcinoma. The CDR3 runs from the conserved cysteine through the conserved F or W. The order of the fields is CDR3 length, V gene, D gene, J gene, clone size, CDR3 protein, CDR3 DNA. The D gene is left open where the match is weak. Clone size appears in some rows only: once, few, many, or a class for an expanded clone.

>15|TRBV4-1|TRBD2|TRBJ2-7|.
CASSPRGGWDYEQYF
TGCGCCAGCAGCCCCCGGGGGGGATGGGACTACGAGCAGTACTTC
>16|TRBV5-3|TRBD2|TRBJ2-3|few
CARSFPAGRSTDTQYF
TGTGCCAGAAGCTTCCCAGCGGGGAGGTCCACAGATACGCAGTATTTT
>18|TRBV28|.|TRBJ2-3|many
CASSSTRTGKPNTDTQYF
TGTGCCAGCAGTTCGACACGCACAGGCAAACCAAACACAGATACGCAGTATTTT
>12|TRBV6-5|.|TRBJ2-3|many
CASSTGPDTQYF
TGTGCCAGCAGCACGGGCCCAGATACGCAGTATTTT
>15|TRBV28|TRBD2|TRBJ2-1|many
CASIKGELAGNEQFF
TGTGCCAGCATCAAGGGAGAGCTAGCGGGAAATGAGCAGTTCTTC
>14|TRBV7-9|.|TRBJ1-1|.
CASRPSSGDTEAFF
TGTGCCAGCAGACCTTCCTCAGGGGACACTGAAGCTTTCTTT
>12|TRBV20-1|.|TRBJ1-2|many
CSVPGRGYGYTF
TGCAGCGTTCCGGGACGTGGCTATGGCTACACCTTC
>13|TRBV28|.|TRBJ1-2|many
CASSVGGEDGYTF
TGTGCCAGCAGCGTAGGAGGCGAAGATGGCTACACCTTC
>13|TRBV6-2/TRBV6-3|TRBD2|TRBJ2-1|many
CASRGGPYNEQFF
TGTGCCAGTCGCGGGGGACCCTACAATGAGCAGTTCTTC
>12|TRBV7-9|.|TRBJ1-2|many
CASSWGVYGYTF
TGTGCCAGCAGCTGGGGAGTCTATGGCTACACCTTC
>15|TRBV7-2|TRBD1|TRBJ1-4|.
CASSVTGGTNEKLFF
TGTGCCAGCAGCGTGACAGGGGGGACTAATGAAAAACTGTTTTTT
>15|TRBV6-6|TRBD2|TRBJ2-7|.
CASRGRGTRAYEQYF
TGTGCCAGCAGGGGGAGGGGGACTAGGGCCTACGAGCAGTACTTC
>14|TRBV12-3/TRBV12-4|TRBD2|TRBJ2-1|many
CASSIAGAGNEQFF
TGTGCCAGCAGTATAGCGGGTGCGGGTAATGAGCAGTTCTTC
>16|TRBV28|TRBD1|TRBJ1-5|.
CASSSWGQGRNQPQHF
TGTGCCAGCAGCTCATGGGGACAGGGAAGGAATCAGCCCCAGCATTTT
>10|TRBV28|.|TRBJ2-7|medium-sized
CASSGPEQYF
TGTGCCAGCAGTGGGCCCGAGCAGTACTTC
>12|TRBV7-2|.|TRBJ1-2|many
CASSLVGYGYTF
TGTGCCAGCAGCTTAGTCGGCTATGGCTACACCTTC
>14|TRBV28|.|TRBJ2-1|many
CASRTPGHPNEQFF
TGTGCCAGCAGGACTCCGGGACACCCCAATGAGCAGTTCTTC
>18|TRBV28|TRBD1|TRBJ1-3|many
CASSSLGQGTLSGNTIYF
TGTGCCAGCAGTTCTTTGGGACAGGGAACCCTCTCTGGAAACACCATATATTTT
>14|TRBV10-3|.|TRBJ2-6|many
CAISAGAGANVLTF
TGTGCCATCAGTGCGGGGGCCGGGGCCAACGTCCTGACTTTC
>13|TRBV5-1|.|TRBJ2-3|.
CASSFESPDTQYF
TGCGCCAGCAGCTTTGAGTCCCCAGATACGCAGTATTTT
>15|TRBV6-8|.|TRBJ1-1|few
CASSRTPTANTEAFF
TGTGCCAGCAGTCGCACCCCCACGGCGAACACTGAAGCTTTCTTT
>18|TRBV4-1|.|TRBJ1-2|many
CASSQGLRGQRINYGYTF
TGCGCCAGCAGCCAAGGTCTAAGAGGACAGAGAATTAACTATGGCTACACCTTC
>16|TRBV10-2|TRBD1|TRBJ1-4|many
CASSELQGADNEKLFF
TGCGCCAGCAGTGAGCTCCAGGGGGCAGATAATGAAAAACTGTTTTTT
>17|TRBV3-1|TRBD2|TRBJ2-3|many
CASSQGGLAEFSDTQYF
TGTGCCAGCAGCCAGGGGGGACTAGCGGAGTTCTCGGATACGCAGTATTTT
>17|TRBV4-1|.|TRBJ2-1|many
CASSPLLARGPHSEQFF
TGCGCCAGCAGCCCTCTTTTAGCTCGAGGGCCCCACAGTGAGCAGTTCTTC
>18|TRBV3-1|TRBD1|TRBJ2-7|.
CASSQDGYWGTGKYEQYF
TGTGCCAGCAGCCAAGATGGGTATTGGGGGACAGGGAAGTACGAGCAGTACTTC
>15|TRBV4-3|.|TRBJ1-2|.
CASSQGGGRGYGYTF
TGCGCCAGCAGCCAAGGGGGAGGCAGGGGCTATGGCTACACCTTC
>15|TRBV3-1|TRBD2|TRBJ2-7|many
CASSPPSGGSREQYF
TGTGCCAGCAGCCCTCCCTCGGGGGGATCGAGGGAGCAGTACTTC